The T cell receptor (beta chain) described here comes from a study of T cells expressing NK-cell markers (dated by TCRdb to between 2020 and 2021). Describing the broader study: Three sorted T-cell subsets (CD3+CD56+NKG2C+, CD3+CD56+NKG2C- and CD3+CD56-NKG2C+) from several donors had their TCR beta-chain repertoires profiled. All eight donors whose samples were sequenced were randomly selected healthy volunteers, three of them men and five women. Among the eight sequenced donors, seven were HCMV-seropositive and one was HCMV-seronegative. Sequencing of the libraries produced 2 x 150 bp reads on Illumina HiSeq 2000/2500, MiSeq or NextSeq.

A commercial ELISA kit detecting HCMV-specific IgG in serum was used to determine HCMV serostatus. Ficoll density gradient centrifugation was used to isolate peripheral blood mononuclear cells from blood. Comments on this clonotype: The clone's antigen remains unknown.

What the research found in general, with its limitations: Those dominant clonotypes were again the most abundant among CD3+CD56-NKG2C+ cells in a handful of donors, at 28.3-60.1%. In 5 to 7 donors, the dominant CD3+CD56+NKG2C+ clonotypes ranked among the top 10 CD8+ clonotypes, making up roughly 1.0-7.0% of CD8+ T cells. Whether the expanded NKG2C-expressing T cell clones were specific for HCMV antigens was left unclear.

The germline V gene (reference sequence) sets CDR1 to LGHDT and CDR2 to YNNKEL. The CDR3 runs 18 residues from the cysteine to the phenylalanine. No DNA appears here. Instrument used: Illumina HiSeq 2000. TCR beta cDNA libraries were made by 5'RACE template switching that added a universal primer site and unique molecular identifiers. cDNA synthesis was primed from the TCR beta constant segment and was followed by two successive PCR amplification steps. The published analysis was carried out like this. MIGEC was used to demultiplex reads and group the reads by UMI, and MiTCR was used to assemble and quantify clonotypes. To exclude erroneous sequences, any TCR cDNA sequence not supported by at least two reads was discarded. The tcR package was used for downstream repertoire analysis, and clonotypes were matched between fractions using CDR3 nucleotide sequence together with V segment. VDJmatch was used to annotate antigen specificity against VDJdb, with one amino acid substitution allowed in CDR3. Following reprocessing of the reads by TCRdb, the data hold one row per CDR3 protein sequence and no DNA is available. The V and J calls follow TCRdb's processing rather than the paper's. The table held for this sample gives a few hundred thousand distinct CDR3 sequences. Under 6.5% of the sample lies in the top ten.

The chain is encoded by TRBV3-1 joined to TRBJ1-1; the TCRdb call, TRBD1, lacks DNA for checking. This receptor was identified in a man aged 18-69 years in good health. Sequencing was done on a sample of blood T cells: a sorted CD56 or NKG2C T cell subset, CD4+ or CD8+ T cells, or bulk PBMC T cells (not recorded which). Here the CDR3 is given as CASSPISSVRGGNTEAFF.